The 22 T cell receptor beta chains below come from one sample, sequenced in a study of control samples from healthy donors and cancer patients. Using immunoSEQ multiplex PCR, the repertoire was profiled, and TCRdb retains in-frame clones only, with some absent. The sample lists approximately 180,000 clones, approximately 92% occurring once. The sequenced sample was blood. The receptors were sampled from a woman between 40 and 55 years old in good health.

The V and J genes are TRBV27 and TRBJ2-3; TRBD2 agrees at 9 bases. Per the germline V gene, CDR1 is MNHEY and CDR2 is SMNVEV (reference sequence). The ends lost 4 bases at V and 8 bases at J; junction bases unmatched: 10. The CDR3 has 15 residues. The CDR3: CASSSLYSGGPTQYF. CDR3 sequence (DNA): TGTGCCAGCAGTTCTCTATATAGCGGGGGTCCTACGCAGTATTTT.

The chain joins TRBV7-8 to TRBJ2-5; no clear D gene. The CDR3 runs to 11 residues. CDR1 SGHVS and CDR2 FQNEAQ come from the germline V gene. V lost 6 bases, J lost 3 bases, and 5 bases lay in between. The CDR3 sequence is CASRLKETQYF. The CDR3 DNA reads TGTGCCAGCAGATTGAAAGAGACCCAGTACTTC.

The CDR3 sequence: CASSKGMNYGYTF. CDR3 bases: TGTGCCAGCAGCAAAGGGATGAACTATGGCTACACCTTC. The V gene is TRBV21-1, the J gene TRBJ1-2. TRBV21-1 is tagged as a pseudogene. The CDR3 runs 13 residues.

The V call is TRBV5-1, the J call TRBJ2-7; D is undetermined. V was clipped by 3 bases and J by 7 bases, with 14 bases between them. This CDR3 has 13 residues. In germline, CDR1 is SGHRS, CDR2 YFSETQ. The CDR3 sequence is CASSSDPSGEQYF. CDR3 DNA: TGCGCCAGCAGCTCGGACCCTTCTGGAGAGCAGTACTTC.

J is TRBJ2-3 and V is TRBV7-8, with 12 bases matching TRBD2. This CDR3 region has 17 residues. V gave up 5 bases and J gave up 0 bases; unmatched junction bases: 6. CDR1 SGHVS and CDR2 FQNEAQ come from the germline V gene. DNA for the CDR3: TGTGCCAGCAGCCAGGGACTAGCGGGCCCAAGCACAGATACGCAGTATTTT. It specifies CASSQGLAGPSTDTQYF. The full variable domain, in which reference TRBV7-8 and TRBJ2-3 provide the parts outside the CDR3, is GAGVSQSPRYKVAKRGQDVALRCDPISGHVSLFWYQQALGQGPEFLTYFQNEAQLDKSGLPSDRFFAERPEGSVSTLKIQRTQQEDSAVYLCASSQGLAGPSTDTQYFGPGTRLTVL.

The rearrangement joins TRBV28 to TRBJ2-7; tentatively, D is TRBD1 (6 bases). Germline V lookup: CDR1 MDHEN, CDR2 SYDVKM. Trimming left V 2 bases short and J 3 bases short, with 14 bases between. CDR3 length equals 15 residues. The CDR3 protein is CASSLTGTPDYEQYF. CDR3 nucleotide sequence: TGTGCCAGCAGTTTAACAGGGACCCCGGACTACGAGCAGTACTTC.

The rearrangement links TRBV6-6 to TRBJ2-3; TRBD1 matches at 7 bases. The junction had 8 bases not matched to a gene; V was cut back by 6 bases and J by 2 bases. The CDR3 totals 15 residues. CDR1 MNHNY and CDR2 SVGAGI come from the germline V gene (reference sequence). Written as DNA, the CDR3 is TGTGCCAGCAGCAGAAGACAGGGCAACACAGATACGCAGTATTTT. This gives the protein CASSRRQGNTDTQYF.

The V gene is TRBV19, the J gene TRBJ1-2; 8 bases are shared with TRBD1. Germline CDR1 is LNHDA and CDR2 is SQIVND (reference sequence). There are 13 residues in the CDR3. J gave up 5 bases and V 9 bases, and 8 bases lay outside the gene matches. CDR3 in DNA: TGTGCCAGCACGGACAGGGTCAGTTATGGCTACACCTTC. Translated: CASTDRVSYGYTF.

On this clone: Other DNA sequences from this sample encode an identical CDR3 as well. This sequence joins TRBV5-1 and TRBJ2-5; possible D gene TRBD2, 6 bases. Looked up from germline, CDR1 is SGHRS and CDR2 is YFSETQ. The CDR3 contains 13 residues. With 4 bases removed from V and 2 bases from J, the gap between germline ends came to 9 bases. In DNA, the CDR3 is TGCGCCAGCAGCCTGGGGGGACAAGAGACCCAGTACTTC. Residues: CASSLGGQETQYF.

The chain links TRBV6-5 to TRBJ1-2; D remains ambiguous. Trimming left V 2 bases short and J 0 bases short, with 7 bases between. Germline V lookup: CDR1 MNHEY, CDR2 SVGAGI. The CDR3 runs 14 residues. CDR3 protein: CASSYGVANYGYTF. The CDR3 nucleotides are TGTGCCAGCAGTTACGGTGTTGCTAACTATGGCTACACCTTC.

The CDR3 coding sequence is TGTGCCAGCAGTACGACAGCGAACACTGAAGCTTTCTTT. This encodes CASSTTANTEAFF. The chain couples TRBV27 to TRBJ1-1, with D possibly matching TRBD1 (5 bases). The germline V gene encodes CDR1 MNHEY and CDR2 SMNVEV (reference sequence). The CDR3 contains 13 residues. V lost 5 bases and J 1 base, leaving 8 bases between the germline ends.

V gene TRBV29-1 combines with J gene TRBJ2-7, with 8 bases identical to TRBD1. Germline V gene data show CDR1 as SQVTM and CDR2 as ANQGSEA. The CDR3 has 14 amino acids. The trim removed 4 bases at V and 5 bases at J, leaving 10 bases unmatched. CDR3 sequence reads: CSVASLTGVHEQYF. CDR3 nucleotide sequence: TGCAGCGTTGCCTCCTTGACAGGGGTCCACGAGCAGTACTTC.

The chain joins TRBV12-3 or TRBV12-4 to TRBJ2-7, with no clear D. With 3 bases removed from V and 6 bases from J, the gap between germline ends came to 12 bases. CDR3 length: 13 residues. The CDR3 loop is CASSLGRSVEQYF. CDR3 in DNA: TGTGCCAGCAGTTTGGGCAGGTCGGTCGAGCAGTACTTC.

This clone came up once. The J gene is TRBJ1-5, the V gene TRBV19; D is perhaps TRBD1 (6 bases). V was pared by 6 bases and J by 3 bases, with 15 bases between. Germline-derived CDR1 and CDR2 are LNHDA and SQIVND (reference sequence). The CDR3 spans 15 residues. In DNA, the CDR3 is TGTGCCAGTAGATCGGACAGACTATCCAATCAGCCCCAGCATTTT. Translation gives CASRSDRLSNQPQHF.

The chain combines TRBV12-3 or TRBV12-4 with TRBJ1-1; D might be TRBD1 (5 bases). Trimming shortened V by 8 bases and J by 6 bases, and 10 bases separated the two germline ends. This CDR3 contains 11 residues. The CDR3 DNA reads TGTGCCAGCCTGGGGGGTTCTGAAGCTTTCTTT. Its translation is CASLGGSEAFF.

V is TRBV5-1 and J is TRBJ1-1, with 7 positions matching TRBD1. V trimming: 0 bases; J trimming: 9 bases; junction bases outside the gene matches: 14. The germline V gene encodes CDR1 SGHRS and CDR2 YFSETQ. The length of the CDR3 is 16 residues. This CDR3 reads CASSLGPPGDSYKAFF. In nucleotides, the CDR3 is TGCGCCAGCAGCTTGGGGCCCCCCGGGGACAGTTATAAAGCTTTCTTT.

The chain couples TRBV10-3 to TRBJ1-2; 7 bases are shared with TRBD1. Germline-derived CDR1 and CDR2 are ENHRY and SYGVKD. The CDR3 extends over 14 amino acids. V lost 4 bases to trimming and J lost 6 bases; unmatched junction nucleotides: 8. The CDR3 reads CAISGDRESNGYTF. CDR3 DNA sequence: TGTGCCATCAGTGGCGACAGGGAATCAAATGGCTACACCTTC.

The chain joins TRBV6-5 to TRBJ1-2; TRBD1 matches at 7 bases. The CDR3 is 16 amino acids. Germline values: CDR1 MNHEY, CDR2 SVGAGI. J was trimmed by 2 bases and V by 0 bases; bases with no gene match: 6. The CDR3 nucleotides read TGTGCCAGCAGTTACTCGATAGGACAGGAGAACTATGGCTACACCTTC. This sequence encodes CASSYSIGQENYGYTF.

J is TRBJ2-7 and V is TRBV7-2; D may be TRBD2 (6 bases). Germline V gene lookup returns CDR1 SGHTA and CDR2 FQGNSA. V was clipped by 5 bases and J by 6 bases, with 17 bases between them. The CDR3 is made up of 14 amino acids. In DNA, the CDR3 is TGTGCCAGCAGCATTCAGGGAGGCCCCTCCGAGCAGTACTTC. This gives the protein CASSIQGGPSEQYF. Using reference TRBV7-2 and TRBJ2-7 for the parts outside the CDR3, the full variable domain is GAGVSQSPSNKVTEKGKDVELRCDPISGHTALYWYRQSLGQGLEFLIYFQGNSAPDKSGLPSDRFSAERTGGSVSTLTIQRTQQEDSAVYLCASSIQGGPSEQYFGPGTRLTVT.

This chain joins TRBV6-5 and TRBJ2-7; TRBD1 might be the D (5 bases). CDR3 size: 11 residues. The germline CDR1 and CDR2 sequences are MNHEY and SVGAGI. CDR3 in DNA: TGTGCAGCAGGGTTTGGATACGAGCAGTACTTC. Translated: CAAGFGYEQYF.

This chain uses TRBV10-3 with TRBJ2-3; 11 bases agree with TRBD2. The germline V gene encodes CDR1 ENHRY and CDR2 SYGVKD. Losses at the gene ends were 8 bases for V and 0 bases for J; bases not matched to a gene: 10. The CDR3 spans 17 residues. The CDR3 sequence: CAIQLAGESSSTDTQYF. The CDR3 nucleotides read TGTGCCATCCAACTAGCGGGGGAGTCTTCTAGCACAGATACGCAGTATTTT.

The chain combines TRBV11-1 with TRBJ2-5; 7 nucleotides agree with TRBD1. The length of the CDR3 is 14 residues. CDR1 and CDR2 from the germline V gene are SGHAT and FQDESV (reference sequence). The ends lost 4 bases at V and 1 base at J; junction bases unmatched: 3. CDR3 protein: CASSSGQAQETQYF. As DNA, the CDR3 is TGTGCCAGCAGCTCAGGACAGGCCCAAGAGACCCAGTACTTC.